The following is a TCR beta chain sequence with its context. Its specific antigen is unknown. At one boundary the junction diverges from the germline segment, which might be a read error. The immunoSEQ hsTCRB v3.0 assay was used at survey level resolution to sequence the TRB variable region. A depth of 40,000-50,000 T-cell genomes per sample was targeted for TRB sequencing. Pooled TRB libraries were sequenced on an Illumina MiSeq with a v3 150-cycle kit. The original pipeline was this. Repertoire analysis was performed in R inside a reproducible Nextflow workflow that covered QC, data transformation and analysis. LymphoSeq2, an R package for AIRR-Seq data exploration, was used to implement custom analyses. A few samples that yielded fewer than 5000 total TRB sequences were excluded, so that under 200 HIV repertoires were analyzed. Among the approximately 190 retained HIV repertoires, 55 to 60 were collected before ART initiation and 129 after ART initiation. Repertoires were downsampled to 5000 TRB nucleotide sequences, with summary statistics averaged over 100 downsampling iterations. The analysis kept only TRB sequences whose CDR3 regions were at least seven amino acids long. A Shannon entropy-derived clonality score and the Gini coefficient were used to measure diversity. In the repertoire networks, any two of the top 5000 CDR3 amino acid sequences were linked whenever the two sequences differed by an edit distance of one. GLIPH2 predicted antigen specificity groups and MHC restriction for TRB CDR3 amino acid sequences. Known CMV, EBV, HIV or tissue antigen associations were flagged by matching CDR3 amino acid sequences against VDJdb and McPAS-TCR. Pre-ART, post-ART and control groups were compared with Wilcoxon signed-rank tests and Holm-Bonferroni correction. TCRdb retrieved this table from immuneACCESS and kept in-frame rearrangements only. Not all clones are present; in checked studies, unresolved V genes account for under half, and no reason is known for the remainder. V and J calls plus clone size are reproduced from that table; the DNA served to infer D and trimming. The sample table holds about 22,000 clones, of which about 86% were seen once. The ten top clones hold 4% to 5% of the sample.

There are 15 amino acids in the CDR3, from cysteine to phenylalanine inclusive. Here the CDR3 DNA is all that survives: 45 bases in frame from base 1. Taken from the germline V gene, the CDR1 and CDR2 loops are SQVTM and ANQGSEA. Participants were included only if at least one PBMC sample before ART initiation and at least two post-ART samples were available. Every participant with HIV received treatment in the United States of America. Before DNA extraction, cryopreserved samples of about 0.95-10 million PBMC were thawed and washed. At the time of the earliest PBMC sample for each participant with HIV, ages ranged from 23 to 54 years. Each participant contributed PBMC samples from 1-4 timepoints before ART initiation and 2-8 timepoints after ART initiation, with a median of 7 samples. For every participant, serial HIV viral load, CD4+ T-cell count, ART history and demographic data were obtained. Genomic DNA was extracted from unsorted PBMC with a Qiagen kit on a QIAcube, processed in batches of 12 samples.

This sample was taken from a study of long-term antiretroviral therapy in people with HIV (dated by TCRdb to between 2020 and 2023). Context from the whole study: The earliest samples were collected roughly a decade before the 2015 WHO recommendation for immediate ART, at a time when ART was usually postponed until CD4 counts fell. This retrospective serial study examined whether starting ART and sustained HIV suppression were associated with changes in the composition and diversity of the TRB repertoire in peripheral blood. The cohort contributed about 180 cryopreserved PBMC samples from around 30 adults with confirmed HIV infection, collected serially over a mean of approximately six years (range 1-12). About 35% of the 30 participants with HIV were female. No cross-contamination during QIAcube processing turned up in test extractions that ran a monoclonal T-cell line alongside 33 polyclonal samples. Beyond this particular receptor, the publication reports: Because cell numbers in pre-ART samples were limited, unsorted PBMC were profiled instead of sorted CD4+ and CD8+ T cells. The repertoire was dominated across all time points by expanded TRB clones identified before ART initiation, although this dominance was seen to fluctuate and to decrease in many PLHIV after ART. Inferences about post-ART repertoire changes are limited because no data were available on ART adherence, viral resistance or therapy changes. The samples span the years 2004 to 2017, and the ART regimens used at that time may not be as effective as current regimens. HIV repertoires had narrower CDR3 length ranges than controls, and the network structure suggested an antigen-experienced repertoire that shifted only slightly toward naive after ART. Starting ART was linked to a significant rise in TRB diversity, yet even after long-term ART the diversity remained significantly lower than in transplant donor controls. Since PBMC availability was limited, sequencing covered only the TCR beta chain, with no alpha chain pairing.

The chain joins TRBV29-1 to TRBJ2-2; 10 bases in between match TRBD1. The clonotype comes from a man aged 55-75 years with HIV. The specimen was unsorted PBMCs, collected 1.3 years after starting antiretroviral therapy. Read as DNA, the sequence is TGCAGCGTGGAAGGACAGGGGGTTAACACCGGGGAGCTGTTTTTT. The translation is CSVEGQGVNTGELFF.